A selection of T cell receptor beta chains follows, all from one sample in a study of blood T cells in healthy people across ages. MiXCR was run by TCRdb on the 5' RACE reads, yielding one entry per CDR3 protein. The data contain some 890,000 distinct CDR3 sequences, just under 30% of them singletons. These data were also filed under a second study, of T cells of mothers and their children.

The sample comprised blood. Source of these receptors: a woman in her thirties or forties in good health. Each CDR3 is given with its conserved first and last residue. D genes are given only for firm matches. Rows give clone size only sometimes, using once, few, many, or a class for an expanded clone.

D gene: TRBD1
V gene: TRBV12-3/TRBV12-4
clone size: few
J gene: TRBJ2-5
CDR3 protein: CASTLGQGAERYF
CDR3 DNA: TGTGCCAGCACCCTGGGACAGGGGGCTGAGAGGTACTTC

D gene: .
V gene: TRBV12-3/TRBV12-4
clone size: .
J gene: TRBJ1-2
CDR3 protein: CASSDGQQSYYGYTF
CDR3 DNA: TGTGCCAGCAGCGATGGACAGCAATCTTACTATGGCTACACCTTC

D gene: .
V gene: TRBV6-5
clone size: .
J gene: TRBJ1-1
CDR3 protein: CASSYGGRRGRTEAFF
CDR3 DNA: TGTGCCAGCAGTTACGGGGGACGGCGCGGGCGGACTGAAGCTTTCTTT

D gene: .
V gene: TRBV12-3/TRBV12-4
clone size: .
J gene: TRBJ1-1
CDR3 protein: CASSLQEGVTEAFF
CDR3 DNA: TGTGCCAGCAGTTTACAGGAGGGTGTCACTGAAGCTTTCTTT

D gene: .
V gene: TRBV3-1
clone size: .
J gene: TRBJ1-1
CDR3 protein: CASSQGHRNAEAFF
CDR3 DNA: TGTGCCAGCAGCCAAGGACACCGGAACGCTGAAGCTTTCTTT

D gene: TRBD1
V gene: TRBV4-2
clone size: .
J gene: TRBJ1-2
CDR3 protein: CASSQTPGQVTYGYTF
CDR3 DNA: TGTGCCAGCAGCCAAACACCCGGACAGGTCACCTATGGCTACACCTTC

D gene: .
V gene: TRBV7-2
clone size: .
J gene: TRBJ1-2
CDR3 protein: CASSLSGRRDGYTF
CDR3 DNA: TGTGCCAGCAGCCTTTCGGGGAGGAGAGATGGCTACACCTTC

D gene: TRBD2
V gene: TRBV6-5
clone size: .
J gene: TRBJ2-5
CDR3 protein: CASSYSLAGSQETQYF
CDR3 DNA: TGTGCCAGCAGTTACTCCCTAGCGGGGTCCCAAGAGACCCAGTACTTC

D gene: .
V gene: TRBV6-5
clone size: .
J gene: TRBJ2-4
CDR3 protein: CASSHSKGPESGNIQYF
CDR3 DNA: TGTGCCAGCAGTCACTCGAAAGGGCCCGAGTCCGGCAACATTCAGTACTTC

D gene: .
V gene: TRBV20-1
clone size: many
J gene: TRBJ1-5
CDR3 protein: CSARMGNQPQHF
CDR3 DNA: TGCAGTGCTAGAATGGGTAATCAGCCCCAGCATTTT

D gene: TRBD1
V gene: TRBV28
clone size: .
J gene: TRBJ2-7
CDR3 protein: CASSPTPGGKTYEQYF
CDR3 DNA: TGTGCCAGCAGTCCCACCCCAGGGGGCAAGACCTACGAGCAGTACTTC

D gene: .
V gene: TRBV7-9
clone size: .
J gene: TRBJ1-4
CDR3 protein: CASSPGRRLVNEKLFF
CDR3 DNA: TGTGCCAGCAGCCCGGGACGGAGGCTGGTTAATGAAAAACTGTTTTTT

D gene: .
V gene: TRBV6-2/TRBV6-3
clone size: .
J gene: TRBJ1-1
CDR3 protein: CASSYRGPAEAFF
CDR3 DNA: TGTGCCAGCAGTTACAGGGGTCCCGCTGAAGCTTTCTTT

D gene: .
V gene: TRBV7-2
clone size: .
J gene: TRBJ2-1
CDR3 protein: CASLEGVSSSYNEQFF
CDR3 DNA: TGTGCCAGCTTAGAGGGGGTGTCGAGCTCCTACAATGAGCAGTTCTTC

D gene: .
V gene: TRBV5-1
clone size: .
J gene: TRBJ2-1
CDR3 protein: CASSPGVRSYNEQFF
CDR3 DNA: TGCGCCAGCAGCCCCGGGGTCCGCTCCTACAATGAGCAGTTCTTC

D gene: .
V gene: TRBV6-2/TRBV6-3
clone size: .
J gene: TRBJ1-5
CDR3 protein: CASSYSFGSNSNQPQHF
CDR3 DNA: TGTGCCAGCAGTTACTCTTTCGGCAGCAACAGCAATCAGCCCCAGCATTTT

D gene: .
V gene: TRBV25-1
clone size: .
J gene: TRBJ1-1
CDR3 protein: CASKGHLNTEAFF
CDR3 DNA: TGTGCCAGCAAGGGACACCTGAACACTGAAGCTTTCTTT

D gene: .
V gene: TRBV7-2
clone size: many
J gene: TRBJ1-4
CDR3 protein: CASSRLTAHGEKLFF
CDR3 DNA: TGTGCCAGCAGCCGGTTAACGGCGCACGGTGAAAAACTGTTTTTT

D gene: TRBD1
V gene: TRBV10-3
clone size: .
J gene: TRBJ1-2
CDR3 protein: CAISGGQGAASDYGYTF
CDR3 DNA: TGTGCCATCAGTGGCGGCCAGGGGGCTGCTAGTGACTATGGCTACACCTTC

D gene: .
V gene: TRBV9
clone size: .
J gene: TRBJ2-5
CDR3 protein: CASSVAPAGMVGETQYF
CDR3 DNA: TGTGCCAGCAGCGTAGCCCCGGCGGGGATGGTTGGGGAGACCCAGTACTTC

D gene: TRBD1
V gene: TRBV3-1
clone size: many
J gene: TRBJ1-2
CDR3 protein: CASSQNTGGDGYTF
CDR3 DNA: TGTGCCAGCAGCCAAAACACAGGGGGTGATGGCTACACCTTC

D gene: TRBD1
V gene: TRBV28
clone size: few
J gene: TRBJ1-5
CDR3 protein: CASSFITGGYNQPQHF
CDR3 DNA: TGTGCCAGCAGTTTTATCACAGGGGGCTACAATCAGCCCCAGCATTTT

D gene: .
V gene: TRBV10-3
clone size: .
J gene: TRBJ1-2
CDR3 protein: CAISVTGPFLGPNNYGYTF
CDR3 DNA: TGTGCCATCAGCGTCACCGGTCCCTTCTTGGGGCCCAATAACTATGGCTACACCTTC

D gene: .
V gene: TRBV20-1
clone size: few
J gene: TRBJ1-1
CDR3 protein: CSATDSGTEAFF
CDR3 DNA: TGTAGTGCTACTGACAGTGGAACTGAAGCTTTCTTT

D gene: TRBD1
V gene: TRBV28
clone size: few
J gene: TRBJ2-7
CDR3 protein: CASSLLPGGRNEQYF
CDR3 DNA: TGTGCCAGCAGTTTATTACCAGGGGGAAGGAACGAGCAGTACTTC

D gene: .
V gene: TRBV21-1
clone size: .
J gene: TRBJ2-2
CDR3 protein: CASSTRRGDTGELFF
CDR3 DNA: TGTGCCAGCAGCACCCGGCGGGGGGACACCGGGGAGCTGTTTTTT

D gene: .
V gene: TRBV12-3/TRBV12-4
clone size: .
J gene: TRBJ1-2
CDR3 protein: CASSLDGSRGYTF
CDR3 DNA: TGTGCCAGCAGTTTAGACGGCTCGAGGGGCTACACCTTC

D gene: .
V gene: TRBV4-1
clone size: .
J gene: TRBJ2-4
CDR3 protein: CASSQGGSLAVAKNIQYF
CDR3 DNA: TGCGCCAGCAGCCAAGGAGGATCTCTAGCTGTAGCCAAAAACATTCAGTACTTC

D gene: TRBD1
V gene: TRBV3-1
clone size: .
J gene: TRBJ2-7
CDR3 protein: CASSQGQGMIAEQYF
CDR3 DNA: TGTGCCAGCAGCCAAGGACAGGGGATGATCGCCGAGCAGTACTTC

D gene: .
V gene: TRBV10-3
clone size: few
J gene: TRBJ1-5
CDR3 protein: CARSKGTAHSNQPQHF
CDR3 DNA: TGTGCCAGGTCGAAAGGGACCGCTCATAGCAATCAGCCCCAGCATTTT

D gene: .
V gene: TRBV7-2
clone size: .
J gene: TRBJ2-1
CDR3 protein: CASSLGSREQFF
CDR3 DNA: TGTGCCAGCAGCTTGGGGTCACGTGAGCAGTTCTTC

D gene: TRBD1
V gene: TRBV4-1
clone size: many
J gene: TRBJ2-7
CDR3 protein: CASSQPGQPYEQYF
CDR3 DNA: TGCGCCAGCAGCCAACCGGGACAGCCCTACGAGCAGTACTTC

D gene: TRBD1
V gene: TRBV7-2
clone size: .
J gene: TRBJ2-7
CDR3 protein: CASSPRWDRGQGEQYF
CDR3 DNA: TGTGCCAGCAGCCCTCGGTGGGACAGGGGGCAGGGCGAGCAGTACTTC

D gene: .
V gene: TRBV15
clone size: .
J gene: TRBJ1-1
CDR3 protein: CATSRRGLEEAFF
CDR3 DNA: TGTGCCACCAGCAGGAGGGGGTTGGAAGAGGCTTTCTTT

D gene: TRBD1
V gene: TRBV28
clone size: .
J gene: TRBJ1-5
CDR3 protein: CASTGSGQANQPQHF
CDR3 DNA: TGTGCCAGCACCGGGTCCGGACAGGCCAATCAGCCCCAGCATTTT

D gene: TRBD1
V gene: TRBV4-1
clone size: .
J gene: TRBJ1-2
CDR3 protein: CASSRTGGVENRGYTF
CDR3 DNA: TGCGCCAGCAGCCGGACAGGGGGCGTGGAAAATAGGGGCTACACCTTC

D gene: TRBD1
V gene: TRBV7-9
clone size: .
J gene: TRBJ1-1
CDR3 protein: CASSLVSGQVPMNTEAFF
CDR3 DNA: TGTGCCAGCAGCTTAGTTTCGGGACAGGTACCTATGAACACTGAAGCTTTCTTT

D gene: .
V gene: TRBV6-6
clone size: once
J gene: TRBJ1-5
CDR3 protein: CASGKPRGGSQPQHF
CDR3 DNA: TGTGCCAGCGGGAAGCCCCGGGGTGGGAGTCAGCCCCAGCATTTT

D gene: .
V gene: TRBV20-1
clone size: many
J gene: TRBJ1-2
CDR3 protein: CSASTGNNYGYTF
CDR3 DNA: TGCAGTGCTAGTACAGGGAACAACTATGGCTACACCTTC

D gene: TRBD1
V gene: TRBV5-1
clone size: once
J gene: TRBJ2-1
CDR3 protein: CASSPLQGLWFF
CDR3 DNA: TGCGCCAGCAGCCCCTTACAGGGGTTGTGGTTCTTC

D gene: .
V gene: TRBV5-1
clone size: few
J gene: TRBJ1-1
CDR3 protein: CASSLVAGLNTEAFF
CDR3 DNA: TGCGCCAGCAGCTTGGTTGCCGGATTGAACACTGAAGCTTTCTTT

D gene: .
V gene: TRBV20-1
clone size: .
J gene: TRBJ1-2
CDR3 protein: CSASRGGSYGYTF
CDR3 DNA: TGCAGTGCCAGTCGGGGGGGAAGCTATGGCTACACCTTC

D gene: TRBD1
V gene: TRBV28
clone size: .
J gene: TRBJ1-6
CDR3 protein: CASRWTGASPLHF
CDR3 DNA: TGTGCCAGCAGATGGACAGGGGCTTCACCCCTCCACTTT

D gene: TRBD1
V gene: TRBV9
clone size: .
J gene: TRBJ1-4
CDR3 protein: CASSTRQGSRLFF
CDR3 DNA: TGTGCCAGCAGCACCAGACAGGGATCGAGACTGTTTTTT

D gene: .
V gene: TRBV20-1
clone size: .
J gene: TRBJ1-6
CDR3 protein: CSAMGLNSPLHF
CDR3 DNA: TGCAGTGCTATGGGGCTCAACTCACCCCTCCACTTT

D gene: TRBD2
V gene: TRBV11-1
clone size: few
J gene: TRBJ2-1
CDR3 protein: CASSSRWGGNEQFF
CDR3 DNA: TGTGCCAGCAGCTCAAGGTGGGGGGGGAATGAGCAGTTCTTC

D gene: TRBD1
V gene: TRBV7-9
clone size: .
J gene: TRBJ2-7
CDR3 protein: CASIHVPGQAHNEQYF
CDR3 DNA: TGTGCCAGCATCCACGTCCCGGGACAGGCACACAATGAGCAGTACTTC

D gene: .
V gene: TRBV7-2
clone size: few
J gene: TRBJ1-1
CDR3 protein: CASSPPGNLNTEAFF
CDR3 DNA: TGTGCCAGCAGCCCGCCGGGGAACTTGAACACTGAAGCTTTCTTT

D gene: .
V gene: TRBV5-6
clone size: many
J gene: TRBJ2-4
CDR3 protein: CASSHWSPGGAKNIQYF
CDR3 DNA: TGTGCCAGCAGCCATTGGTCCCCAGGGGGGGCCAAAAACATTCAGTACTTC